The rows below give T cell receptor beta chains drawn from one sample of a study of blood T cell repertoires in COVID-19. Sequencing was performed with immunoSEQ multiplex PCR; in TCRdb, only in-frame clones are kept and a portion is missing. The data hold fewer than 450,000 clones, with roughly 90% observed a single time. Sequences were obtained from peripheral blood. The receptors derive from a woman in her seventies with COVID-19, enrolled during active disease. CDR3s include the opening cysteine and the closing phenylalanine or tryptophan. The order of the fields is CDR3 protein, CDR3 DNA, J gene, V gene, D gene, clone size. The D gene is left open where the match is weak. The size entry is marked missing in some rows and otherwise reads once, few, many or a size class.

CDR3 protein: CASSLTGDGGYTF
CDR3 DNA: TGTGCCAGCTCCCTGACGGGGGACGGGGGCTACACCTTC
J gene: TRBJ1-2
V gene: TRBV27
D gene: -
clone size: -

CDR3 protein: CASSIALSAGYEQYF
CDR3 DNA: TGTGCCAGTAGTATAGCCTTGTCAGCGGGCTACGAGCAGTACTTC
J gene: TRBJ2-7
V gene: TRBV19
D gene: -
clone size: once

CDR3 protein: CAITAEQERANYGYTF
CDR3 DNA: TGTGCCATCACCGCTGAACAGGAAAGGGCTAACTATGGCTACACCTTC
J gene: TRBJ1-2
V gene: TRBV10-3
D gene: -
clone size: -

CDR3 protein: CSVLTGKNTEAFF
CDR3 DNA: TGCAGCGTTCTCACAGGGAAGAACACTGAAGCTTTCTTT
J gene: TRBJ1-1
V gene: TRBV29-1
D gene: -
clone size: -

CDR3 protein: CASSLETTNYGYTF
CDR3 DNA: TGTGCCAGCAGCTTGGAGACTACCAACTATGGCTACACCTTC
J gene: TRBJ1-2
V gene: TRBV7-9
D gene: -
clone size: -

CDR3 protein: CASSNPLGGYEQYF
CDR3 DNA: TGTGCCAGCAGCAATCCCCTGGGGGGGTACGAGCAGTACTTC
J gene: TRBJ2-7
V gene: TRBV21-1
D gene: -
clone size: -

CDR3 protein: CATSPDSEGPYNSPLHF
CDR3 DNA: TGTGCCACCAGCCCGGACAGCGAAGGGCCCTATAATTCACCCCTCCACTTT
J gene: TRBJ1-6
V gene: TRBV15
D gene: -
clone size: -

CDR3 protein: CATSSRASDEQFF
CDR3 DNA: TGTGCCACCTCCTCGAGGGCGAGCGATGAGCAGTTCTTC
J gene: TRBJ2-1
V gene: TRBV18
D gene: -
clone size: -

CDR3 protein: CASSIRTANTEAFF
CDR3 DNA: TGCGCCAGCAGCATTAGGACAGCGAACACTGAAGCTTTCTTT
J gene: TRBJ1-1
V gene: TRBV5-1
D gene: -
clone size: -

CDR3 protein: CASSFGQGGRDEQYF
CDR3 DNA: TGTGCCAGCAGCTTTGGACAGGGAGGAAGGGACGAGCAGTACTTC
J gene: TRBJ2-7
V gene: TRBV5-6
D gene: TRBD1
clone size: -

CDR3 protein: CAWSVGGAGNTIYF
CDR3 DNA: TGTGCCTGGAGTGTAGGGGGGGCTGGAAACACCATATATTTT
J gene: TRBJ1-3
V gene: TRBV30
D gene: -
clone size: -

CDR3 protein: CASSDSYGYTF
CDR3 DNA: TGTGCCAGCAGCGACAGCTATGGCTACACCTTC
J gene: TRBJ1-2
V gene: TRBV12-3/TRBV12-4
D gene: -
clone size: -

CDR3 protein: CASSFLFVNEQFF
CDR3 DNA: TGTGCCAGCAGCTTCTTATTTGTCAATGAGCAGTTCTTC
J gene: TRBJ2-1
V gene: TRBV6-5
D gene: -
clone size: once

CDR3 protein: CAWSDGGLDYEQYF
CDR3 DNA: TGTGCCTGGAGTGACGGGGGACTCGACTACGAGCAGTACTTC
J gene: TRBJ2-7
V gene: TRBV30
D gene: -
clone size: -

CDR3 protein: CTSSQESRGNLNTEAFF
CDR3 DNA: TGCACCAGCAGCCAAGAGTCGCGGGGCAACCTGAACACTGAAGCTTTCTTT
J gene: TRBJ1-1
V gene: TRBV1
D gene: -
clone size: few

CDR3 protein: CASSWAPNTEAFF
CDR3 DNA: TGTGCCAGCAGTTGGGCGCCGAACACTGAAGCTTTCTTT
J gene: TRBJ1-1
V gene: TRBV12-3/TRBV12-4
D gene: -
clone size: -

CDR3 protein: CASSIHSYRDNEQFF
CDR3 DNA: TGCGCCAGCAGCATCCACTCGTACAGGGACAATGAGCAGTTCTTC
J gene: TRBJ2-1
V gene: TRBV5-1
D gene: -
clone size: -

CDR3 protein: CASSLGGQLEAFF
CDR3 DNA: TGCGCCAGCAGCTTGGGGGGACAGCTTGAAGCTTTCTTT
J gene: TRBJ1-1
V gene: TRBV5-1
D gene: TRBD1
clone size: -

CDR3 protein: CAWNNSPGNTIYF
CDR3 DNA: TGTGCCTGGAACAATTCGCCTGGAAACACCATATATTTT
J gene: TRBJ1-3
V gene: TRBV30
D gene: -
clone size: -

CDR3 protein: CAAQRQPGEKLFF
CDR3 DNA: TGTGCCGCACAACGACAGCCTGGTGAAAAACTGTTTTTT
J gene: TRBJ1-4
V gene: TRBV24-1
D gene: -
clone size: -

CDR3 protein: CASSRDRVGYEQYF
CDR3 DNA: TGTGCCAGCAGTCGCGACAGGGTAGGCTACGAGCAGTACTTC
J gene: TRBJ2-7
V gene: TRBV6-5
D gene: TRBD1
clone size: -

CDR3 protein: CASRDPLQGNYGYTF
CDR3 DNA: TGTGCCAGCAGGGACCCTCTACAGGGGAACTATGGCTACACCTTC
J gene: TRBJ1-2
V gene: TRBV3-1/TRBV3-2
D gene: TRBD1
clone size: -

CDR3 protein: CASSPREAGNNEQFF
CDR3 DNA: TGTGCCAGCAGCCCTCGGGAAGCGGGGAACAATGAGCAGTTCTTC
J gene: TRBJ2-1
V gene: TRBV9
D gene: TRBD2
clone size: many

CDR3 protein: CASSLMAGGSAYEQYF
CDR3 DNA: TGTGCCAGCAGCTTAATGGCAGGTGGGTCGGCCTACGAGCAGTACTTC
J gene: TRBJ2-7
V gene: TRBV7-3
D gene: -
clone size: -

CDR3 protein: CASSEDFNYGYTF
CDR3 DNA: TGTGCCAGCAGCGAGGACTTTAACTATGGCTACACCTTC
J gene: TRBJ1-2
V gene: TRBV6-6
D gene: -
clone size: -

CDR3 protein: CASSLGGQYGGYTF
CDR3 DNA: TGTGCCAGCAGCTTAGGGGGACAGTACGGTGGCTACACCTTC
J gene: TRBJ1-2
V gene: TRBV11-2
D gene: TRBD1
clone size: once

CDR3 protein: CASSHGGEQYF
CDR3 DNA: TGTGCCAGCAGCCACGGCGGGGAGCAGTACTTC
J gene: TRBJ2-7
V gene: TRBV3-1/TRBV3-2
D gene: -
clone size: -

CDR3 protein: CASSLFQAGNQPQHF
CDR3 DNA: TGTGCCAGCAGCTTATTTCAGGCAGGGAATCAGCCCCAGCATTTT
J gene: TRBJ1-5
V gene: TRBV7-2
D gene: -
clone size: -

CDR3 protein: CASSLGQNTEAFF
CDR3 DNA: TGCGCCAGCAGCCTGGGACAGAACACTGAAGCTTTCTTT
J gene: TRBJ1-1
V gene: TRBV4-1
D gene: -
clone size: -

CDR3 protein: CASSFGVYGYTF
CDR3 DNA: TGTGCCAGCAGTTTCGGAGTCTATGGCTACACCTTC
J gene: TRBJ1-2
V gene: TRBV12-3/TRBV12-4
D gene: -
clone size: -

CDR3 protein: CASRGLAGETQYF
CDR3 DNA: TGTGCCAGCAGGGGACTAGCGGGGGAGACCCAGTACTTC
J gene: TRBJ2-5
V gene: TRBV12-3/TRBV12-4
D gene: TRBD2
clone size: -

CDR3 protein: CAWSPGTGQTEAFF
CDR3 DNA: TGTGCCTGGAGTCCGGGGACAGGGCAGACTGAAGCTTTCTTT
J gene: TRBJ1-1
V gene: TRBV30
D gene: TRBD1
clone size: -

CDR3 protein: CASSLGGTGGEQFF
CDR3 DNA: TGTGCCAGCAGTTTGGGGGGGACAGGGGGTGAGCAGTTCTTC
J gene: TRBJ2-1
V gene: TRBV28
D gene: TRBD1
clone size: -

CDR3 protein: CASSLGSGVYNEQFF
CDR3 DNA: TGTGCCAGCAGCTTAGGGAGCGGGGTCTACAATGAGCAGTTCTTC
J gene: TRBJ2-1
V gene: TRBV7-3
D gene: TRBD2
clone size: -

CDR3 protein: CASSLGYPAGQPQHF
CDR3 DNA: TGTGCCAGCAGCTTAGGTTATCCCGCGGGGCAGCCCCAGCATTTT
J gene: TRBJ1-5
V gene: TRBV7-2
D gene: -
clone size: -

CDR3 protein: CATVGTGKNTEAFF
CDR3 DNA: TGTGCCACAGTTGGGACAGGGAAGAACACTGAAGCTTTCTTT
J gene: TRBJ1-1
V gene: TRBV10-3
D gene: TRBD1
clone size: -

CDR3 protein: CASTAPGDEQYF
CDR3 DNA: TGTGCCAGCACCGCGCCGGGGGACGAGCAGTACTTC
J gene: TRBJ2-7
V gene: TRBV28
D gene: -
clone size: -

CDR3 protein: CASSVATDSPLHF
CDR3 DNA: TGTGCCAGCAGCGTAGCTACGGATTCACCCCTCCACTTT
J gene: TRBJ1-6
V gene: TRBV9
D gene: -
clone size: -

CDR3 protein: CASSWDREDGYTF
CDR3 DNA: TGTGCCAGCAGTTGGGACAGGGAGGATGGCTACACCTTC
J gene: TRBJ1-2
V gene: TRBV5-4
D gene: TRBD1
clone size: -

CDR3 protein: CASSRGQINQPQHF
CDR3 DNA: TGTGCCAGCAGCCGGGGACAGATCAATCAGCCCCAGCATTTT
J gene: TRBJ1-5
V gene: TRBV7-2
D gene: TRBD1
clone size: once

CDR3 protein: CASSLGTGVGEQYF
CDR3 DNA: TGTGCCAGCAGCTTAGGGACAGGGGTGGGCGAGCAGTACTTC
J gene: TRBJ2-7
V gene: TRBV13
D gene: TRBD1
clone size: -

CDR3 protein: CSAGAFGELFF
CDR3 DNA: TGCAGTGCGGGGGCCTTCGGGGAGCTGTTTTTT
J gene: TRBJ2-2
V gene: TRBV20-1
D gene: -
clone size: -

CDR3 protein: CASRQQGSSNEKLFF
CDR3 DNA: TGTGCCAGTAGGCAACAGGGATCCTCTAATGAAAAACTGTTTTTT
J gene: TRBJ1-4
V gene: TRBV19
D gene: -
clone size: -

CDR3 protein: CASSFSGGEVDYGYTF
CDR3 DNA: TGTGCCAGCAGCTTCTCTGGGGGGGAGGTAGACTATGGCTACACCTTC
J gene: TRBJ1-2
V gene: TRBV7-9
D gene: -
clone size: -

CDR3 protein: CASSTDRSSYEQYF
CDR3 DNA: TGCGCCAGCAGCACTGACAGGTCCTCCTACGAGCAGTACTTC
J gene: TRBJ2-7
V gene: TRBV5-1
D gene: -
clone size: -

CDR3 protein: CASRIRDRVVYGYTF
CDR3 DNA: TGTGCCAGCAGGATCCGGGACAGGGTCGTCTATGGCTACACCTTC
J gene: TRBJ1-2
V gene: TRBV5-6
D gene: TRBD1
clone size: -

CDR3 protein: CAWSQFSGNTIYF
CDR3 DNA: TGTGCCTGGAGTCAGTTCTCTGGAAACACCATATATTTT
J gene: TRBJ1-3
V gene: TRBV30
D gene: -
clone size: -

CDR3 protein: CASEEGAEGYTF
CDR3 DNA: TGTGCCAGCGAGGAGGGAGCAGAGGGCTACACCTTC
J gene: TRBJ1-2
V gene: TRBV12-3/TRBV12-4
D gene: -
clone size: -

CDR3 protein: CASSERGGARTDTQYF
CDR3 DNA: TGTGCCAGCAGTGAAAGGGGGGGGGCTCGCACAGATACGCAGTATTTT
J gene: TRBJ2-3
V gene: TRBV2
D gene: -
clone size: -

CDR3 protein: CASSMTGYSNQPQHF
CDR3 DNA: TGTGCCAGTAGTATGACAGGGTATAGCAATCAGCCCCAGCATTTT
J gene: TRBJ1-5
V gene: TRBV19
D gene: TRBD1
clone size: -

CDR3 protein: CASSFSGLGPTDTQYF
CDR3 DNA: TGCGCCAGCAGCTTCTCAGGGTTGGGGCCCACAGATACGCAGTATTTT
J gene: TRBJ2-3
V gene: TRBV5-1
D gene: -
clone size: once

CDR3 protein: CASRKTGSQNYGYTF
CDR3 DNA: TGTGCCAGCAGGAAAACCGGGTCCCAGAACTATGGCTACACCTTC
J gene: TRBJ1-2
V gene: TRBV6-5
D gene: -
clone size: few

CDR3 protein: CASSQKTNSYEQYF
CDR3 DNA: TGTGCCAGCAGTCAAAAGACAAATTCCTACGAGCAGTACTTC
J gene: TRBJ2-7
V gene: TRBV27
D gene: -
clone size: -

CDR3 protein: CASSVEAPGGTQYF
CDR3 DNA: TGTGCCAGCAGCGTAGAAGCACCCGGAGGGACCCAGTACTTC
J gene: TRBJ2-5
V gene: TRBV9
D gene: -
clone size: -

CDR3 protein: CASSPLPGTNTEAFF
CDR3 DNA: TGCGCCAGCAGCCCGTTACCGGGAACTAACACTGAAGCTTTCTTT
J gene: TRBJ1-1
V gene: TRBV4-3
D gene: -
clone size: once

CDR3 protein: CSVHLGTSGVYEQYF
CDR3 DNA: TGCAGCGTTCATTTAGGGACTAGCGGGGTCTACGAGCAGTACTTC
J gene: TRBJ2-7
V gene: TRBV29-1
D gene: TRBD2
clone size: -

CDR3 protein: CASSSPGTGARTF
CDR3 DNA: TGTGCCAGCAGCTCGCCCGGGACAGGGGCCCGAACCTTC
J gene: TRBJ1-2
V gene: TRBV5-4
D gene: TRBD1
clone size: -

CDR3 protein: CAWSVNSRYEQYF
CDR3 DNA: TGTGCCTGGAGTGTGAACAGTCGCTACGAGCAGTACTTC
J gene: TRBJ2-7
V gene: TRBV30
D gene: -
clone size: once

CDR3 protein: CASRKGQGHYGYTF
CDR3 DNA: TGTGCCAGCAGAAAGGGACAGGGGCACTATGGCTACACCTTC
J gene: TRBJ1-2
V gene: TRBV6-6
D gene: TRBD1
clone size: -